The clone carrying this T cell receptor beta chain was detected many times. This sample was included in a study of early T cells in non-severe SARS-CoV-2 infection. CDR3 size: 12 residues. V lost 3 bases, J lost 7 bases, and 10 bases lay in between. Germline values: CDR1 SQVTM, CDR2 ANQGSEA. TCRdb re-called the 5' RACE reads with MiXCR, one entry per CDR3 protein. The table lists about 60,000 distinct CDR3 sequences, about 8.9% of them singletons. What was sequenced was whole blood. The clonotype originates from an adult who was a healthcare worker with PCR-confirmed SARS-CoV-2 infection or an uninfected control (not recorded which). V usage is TRBV29-1 and J usage is TRBJ2-1; unclear D gene. The DNA for the CDR3 is TGCAGCGTTGACATTCTAGGGAATGAGCAGTTCTTC. Protein sequence: CSVDILGNEQFF.